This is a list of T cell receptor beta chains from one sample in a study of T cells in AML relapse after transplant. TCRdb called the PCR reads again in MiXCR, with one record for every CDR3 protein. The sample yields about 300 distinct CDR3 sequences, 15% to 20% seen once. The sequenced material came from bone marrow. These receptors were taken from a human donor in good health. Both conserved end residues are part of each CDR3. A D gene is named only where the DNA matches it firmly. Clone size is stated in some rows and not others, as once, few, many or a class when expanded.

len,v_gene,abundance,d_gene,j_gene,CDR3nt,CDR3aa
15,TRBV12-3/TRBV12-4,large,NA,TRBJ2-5,TGTGCCAGCAGTAGTACCAGGGGCAGGTCAGAGACCCAGTACTTC,CASSSTRGRSETQYF
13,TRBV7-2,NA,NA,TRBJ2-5,TGCGCCAGCAGTCCCACGGTGGGGGATACCCAGTACTTC,CASSPTVGDTQYF
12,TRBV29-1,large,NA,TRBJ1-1,TGCAGCGTCCAGCCGGGGAACACTGAAGCTTTCTTT,CSVQPGNTEAFF
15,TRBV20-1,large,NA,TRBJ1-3,TGCAGTGCTAAAGCTGGCGGTGGCATTGGAAACACCATATATTTT,CSAKAGGGIGNTIYF
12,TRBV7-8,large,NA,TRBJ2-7,TGTGCCAGCAGCAAAACAGGGTACGAGCAGTACTTC,CASSKTGYEQYF
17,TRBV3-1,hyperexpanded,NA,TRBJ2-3,TGTGCCAGCAGCCAAGGTACATCCAGCTCTAGCACAGATACGCAGTATTTT,CASSQGTSSSSTDTQYF
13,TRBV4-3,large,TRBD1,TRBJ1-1,TGCGCCAGCAGAGAACAGGGGGCCACTGAAGCTTTCTTT,CASREQGATEAFF
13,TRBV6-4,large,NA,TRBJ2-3,TGTGCCAGCAGTGACTCGACTACAGATACGCAGTATTTT,CASSDSTTDTQYF
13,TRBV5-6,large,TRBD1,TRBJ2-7,TGTGCCACTTCCCAGGACAGGGCCTACGAGCAGTACTTC,CATSQDRAYEQYF
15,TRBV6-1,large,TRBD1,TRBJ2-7,TGTGCCAGCAGTGCAATACAGGGGGCCTCCTACGAGCAGTACTTC,CASSAIQGASYEQYF
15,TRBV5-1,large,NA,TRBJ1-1,TGCGCCAGCAGCTTGGAGGTGGGGGCGGCCACTGAAGCTTTCTTT,CASSLEVGAATEAFF
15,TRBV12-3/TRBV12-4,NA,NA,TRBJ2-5,TGTGTCAGCAGTAGTACCAGGGGCAGGTTAGAGACCCAGTACTTC,CVSSSTRGRLETQYF
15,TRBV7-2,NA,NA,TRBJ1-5,TGTGCCAGCAGCTATACAGGGATGGGCAATCAGCCCCAGCATTTT,CASSYTGMGNQPQHF
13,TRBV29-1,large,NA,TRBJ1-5,TGCAGCGTTGTTCTAAGGAGCAATCAGCCCCAGCATTTT,CSVVLRSNQPQHF
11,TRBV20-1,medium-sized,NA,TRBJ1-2,TGCAGTGCTAGAGAACAGGGAAGCTACACCTTC,CSAREQGSYTF
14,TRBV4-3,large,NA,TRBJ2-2,TGCGCCAGCAGCCAAGGATCGGGACCCGGGGAGCTGTTTTTT,CASSQGSGPGELFF
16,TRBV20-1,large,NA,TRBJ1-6,TGCAGTGCCGGCCGGGGACCGCCAAAAGCCGTTTCACCCCTCCACTTT,CSAGRGPPKAVSPLHF
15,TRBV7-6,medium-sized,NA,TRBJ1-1,TGTGCCAGCAGCTTTGGAGGGAGTTTGGACACTGAAGCTTTCTTT,CASSFGGSLDTEAFF
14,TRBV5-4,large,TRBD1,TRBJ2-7,TGTGCCAGCAGCCTCCGGGACAGGGCCTACGAGCAGTACTTC,CASSLRDRAYEQYF
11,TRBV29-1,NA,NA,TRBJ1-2,TGCAGCCTTGGGCAGAACTATGGCTACACCTTC,CSLGQNYGYTF
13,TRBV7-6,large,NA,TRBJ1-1,TGTGCCAGCAGATCCCTGCTTAACACTGAAGCTTTCTTT,CASRSLLNTEAFF
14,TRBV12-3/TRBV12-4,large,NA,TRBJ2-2,TGTGCCAACCGAAAAAGGGCCACGGGTGGGGAGCTGTTTTTT,CANRKRATGGELFF
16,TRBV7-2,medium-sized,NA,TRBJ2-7,TGTGCCAGCAGCTTAAGAGGGACCGGGCCCTCCTACGAGCAGTACTTC,CASSLRGTGPSYEQYF
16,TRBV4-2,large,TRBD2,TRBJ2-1,TGTGCCAGCAGCCCCCAGCTAGCGGGGGATTACAATGAGCAGTTCTTC,CASSPQLAGDYNEQFF
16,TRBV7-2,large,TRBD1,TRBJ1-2,TGTGCCAGCAGCTTAGGGGTCTCAGGGGGCGTATTTGGCTACACCTTC,CASSLGVSGGVFGYTF
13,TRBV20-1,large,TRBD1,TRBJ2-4,TGCAGTGCTACAAGGACAGGGGGAAACATTCAGTACTTC,CSATRTGGNIQYF
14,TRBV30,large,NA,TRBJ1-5,TGTGCCTGGAGTGAGGGGGGGTTTGGCCAGCCCCAGCATTTT,CAWSEGGFGQPQHF
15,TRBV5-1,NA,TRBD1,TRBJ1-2,TGCGCCAACAGCTTAGACAGGGAGTCAGGCTATGGCTACACCTTC,CANSLDRESGYGYTF
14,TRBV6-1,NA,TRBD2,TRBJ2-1,TGTGCCAGCACCGCTACTAGCGGGGCGAATGAGCAGTTCTTC,CASTATSGANEQFF
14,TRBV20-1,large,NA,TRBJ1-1,TGCAGTGCTAGGACCTCTCAGGGGCACACTGAAGCTTTCTTT,CSARTSQGHTEAFF
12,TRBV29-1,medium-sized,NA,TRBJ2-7,TGCAGCGGATGGGGGGAAGCAGGGGAGCAGTACTTC,CSGWGEAGEQYF
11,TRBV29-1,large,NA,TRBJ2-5,TGCAGCTGGAGCCTGTCCGGGACCCAGTACTTC,CSWSLSGTQYF
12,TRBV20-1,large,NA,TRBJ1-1,TGCAGTGCTCTTTCAGGGTCCACTGAAGCTTTCTTT,CSALSGSTEAFF